The text below deals with one T cell receptor beta chain. The CDR3 loop spans 17 amino acids. Germline assignment: CDR1 LGHNA and CDR2 YNFKEQ. The junction had 4 bases not matched to a gene; V was cut back by 0 bases and J by 1 base. Assay: immunoSEQ multiplex PCR; the TCRdb copy retains only in-frame clones and omits some. Among 40,000 to 60,000 clones listed, 82% were seen once. The data stem from a study of radiotherapy plus CTLA-4 blockade in lung cancer. This chain joins TRBV4-2 and TRBJ2-2; 8 positions agree with TRBD2. The material was peripheral blood, obtained from a patient treated with radiotherapy plus ipilimumab. This receptor was identified in a human donor with non-small cell lung cancer who had stable disease on radiotherapy plus ipilimumab. CDR3 residues: CASSQDPGGVNTGELFF. The CDR3 DNA reads TGTGCCAGCAGCCAAGATCCGGGAGGGGTGAACACCGGGGAGCTGTTTTTT.